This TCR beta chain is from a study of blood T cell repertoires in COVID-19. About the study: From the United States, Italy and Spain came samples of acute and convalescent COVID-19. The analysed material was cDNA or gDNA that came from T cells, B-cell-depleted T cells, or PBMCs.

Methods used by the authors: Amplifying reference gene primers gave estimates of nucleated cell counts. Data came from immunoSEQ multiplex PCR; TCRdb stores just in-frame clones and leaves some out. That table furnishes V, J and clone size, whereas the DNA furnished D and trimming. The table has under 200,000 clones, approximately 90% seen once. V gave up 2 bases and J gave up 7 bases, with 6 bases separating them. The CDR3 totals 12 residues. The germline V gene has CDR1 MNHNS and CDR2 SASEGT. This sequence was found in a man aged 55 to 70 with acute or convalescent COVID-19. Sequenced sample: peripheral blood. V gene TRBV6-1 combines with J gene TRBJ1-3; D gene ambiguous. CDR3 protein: CASSETINTIYF. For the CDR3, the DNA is TGTGCCAGCAGTGAAACAATTAACACCATATATTTT.